What follows are 27 T cell receptor beta chains derived from one specimen sequenced in a study of blood T cell repertoires in COVID-19. Sequencing was performed with immunoSEQ multiplex PCR; in TCRdb, only in-frame clones are kept and a portion is missing. This table has about 180,000 clones, about 80% appearing once. The sample comprised peripheral blood. Receptor source: a human donor in a cohort sampled during active COVID-19.

This clone was counted only a few times. The gene calls are TRBV7-2 and TRBJ1-2; no reliable D call. Germline V gene sequence: CDR1 SGHTA, CDR2 FQGNSA. V lost 7 bases, J lost 1 base, and 10 bases lay in between. The CDR3 has 13 amino acids. The CDR3 loop is CASTTSFNYGYTF. The DNA of the CDR3 is TGTGCCAGCACCACCAGTTTTAACTATGGCTACACCTTC.

The chain recombines TRBV5-6 with TRBJ2-2, with 7 bases that match TRBD1. Germline CDR1 is SGHDT and CDR2 is YYEEEE. V trimming: 3 bases; J trimming: 6 bases; junction bases outside the gene matches: 2. The CDR3 contains 13 residues. The CDR3 here is CASSYRGPGELFF. CDR3 nucleotide sequence: TGTGCCAGCAGCTACAGGGGACCCGGGGAGCTGTTTTTT.

For the CDR3, the DNA is TGTGCCAGCAGTTACTTCAGGGGGCTTAATTCACCCCTCCACTTT. Protein sequence: CASSYFRGLNSPLHF. This rearrangement joins TRBV6-5 to TRBJ1-6, with 8 bases lining up with TRBD1. The CDR3 consists of 15 residues. The germline CDR1 and CDR2 sequences are MNHEY and SVGAGI. V lost 1 base to trimming and J lost 6 bases; unmatched junction nucleotides: 2.

The chain combines TRBV3-1 (or the pseudogene TRBV3-2) with TRBJ1-2; the D is unclear. This CDR3 has 14 residues. The germline CDR1 and CDR2 sequences are LGHDT and YNNKEL (reference sequence). V was trimmed by 3 bases and J by 1 base, leaving 9 bases between them. The DNA of the CDR3 is TGTGCCAGCAGCCAGGGCTTAATTAACTATGGCTACACCTTC. As protein: CASSQGLINYGYTF.

The V and J genes are TRBV24-1 and TRBJ2-3; 9 positions agree with TRBD2. Germline trimming cut 5 bases from V and 1 base from J; bases unmatched to any gene: 3. Looked up from germline, CDR1 is KGHDR and CDR2 is SFDVKD. This CDR3 has 15 amino acids. CDR3 DNA sequence: TGTGCCACCAGTGCGGCTAGCGGGGGCACAGATACGCAGTATTTT. It codes for CATSAASGGTDTQYF.

The CDR3 here is CASRDYGYTF. As DNA, the CDR3 is TGTGCCAGTCGGGACTATGGCTACACCTTC. The chain combines TRBV6-5 with TRBJ1-2; no firm D call. This CDR3 is built from 10 residues. Germline V gene sequence: CDR1 MNHEY, CDR2 SVGAGI. V lost 9 bases and J lost 3, with 5 bases in between.

The CDR3 spells CASTPGTSNYGYTF. DNA for the CDR3: TGTGCCAGTACCCCCGGGACTTCTAACTATGGCTACACCTTC. V and J are TRBV19 and TRBJ1-2, with D possibly matching TRBD1 (5 bases). CDR1 is LNHDA, CDR2 SQIVND, per germline (reference sequence). The CDR3 is 14 amino acids. V was pared by 7 bases and J by 0 bases, with 12 bases between.

The V gene is TRBV2, the J gene TRBJ2-7; 10 bases fit TRBD1. The V gene end was trimmed by 10 bases and the J gene end by 1 base; junction bases not matched to a gene: 4. The CDR3 is made up of 13 amino acids. Germline V lookup: CDR1 SNHLY, CDR2 FYNNEI. CDR3 amino acids: CAMRDRGSYEQYF. The CDR3 nucleotides read TGTGCCATGAGGGACAGGGGATCCTACGAGCAGTACTTC.

This clone was found many times. The chain has TRBV7-9 and TRBJ2-1; TRBD2 matches 10 bases. Germline V gene sequence: CDR1 SEHNR, CDR2 FQNEAQ (reference sequence). Germline trimming cut 3 bases from V and 8 bases from J; bases unmatched to any gene: 7. The CDR3 spans 15 residues. CDR3 in amino acids: CASSFLAGGGDEQFF. In DNA, the CDR3 is TGTGCCAGCAGCTTCTTAGCGGGAGGTGGCGATGAGCAGTTCTTC.

This chain links TRBV27 with TRBJ1-1; 8 nucleotides line up with TRBD1. This CDR3 comprises 13 residues. J was trimmed by 5 bases and V by 5 bases; bases with no gene match: 4. In germline, CDR1 is MNHEY, CDR2 SMNVEV (reference sequence). The CDR3 DNA sequence: TGTGCCAGCAGTAACAGGGGGGGAACTGAAGCTTTCTTT. Translation: CASSNRGGTEAFF.

This sequence joins TRBV20-1 and TRBJ1-2; the D gene is possibly TRBD1 (6 bases). CDR1 and CDR2 from the germline V gene are DFQATT and SNEGSKA (reference sequence). This CDR3 is 13 amino acids long. V shed 3 bases and J shed 6 bases, with 14 bases lying between them. The CDR3 DNA reads TGCAGTGCTAGTAAGGGGGAGAGCCATGGCTACACCTTC. This codes for CSASKGESHGYTF.

The chain is built from TRBV19 and TRBJ2-2; tentative D call: TRBD1 (6 bases). The ends were cut back, 1 base at V and 1 base at J, with 16 bases in the middle. CDR3 length: 18 residues. In germline, CDR1 is LNHDA, CDR2 SQIVND (reference sequence). The CDR3 is CASSIAHRAIGNTGELFF. CDR3 DNA sequence: TGTGCCAGTAGTATAGCCCACAGGGCGATAGGGAACACCGGGGAGCTGTTTTTT.

The chain carries TRBV5-1 and TRBJ2-7; 10 bases match TRBD1. Germline V gene lookup returns CDR1 SGHRS and CDR2 YFSETQ. The CDR3 is 14 residues long. With 3 bases clipped from V and 2 bases from J, the junction kept 2 bases outside the gene matches. CDR3 loop: CASSSGTGAYEQYF. The CDR3, as DNA: TGCGCCAGCAGCTCCGGGACAGGGGCCTACGAGCAGTACTTC.

Of note for this clone: Distinct nucleotide sequences in the sample also encode this CDR3. The chain combines TRBV5-1 with TRBJ2-7; no clear D. Trimming took off 0 bases at V and 4 bases at J, with 5 bases between the two ends. CDR3 length: 12 amino acids. Germline V lookup: CDR1 SGHRS, CDR2 YFSETQ. The CDR3 DNA reads as TGCGCCAGCAGCTTGGACGGTTACGAGCAGTACTTC. Protein sequence: CASSLDGYEQYF.

The rearrangement links TRBV19 to TRBJ1-5; D may be TRBD1 (6 bases). V shed 7 bases and J shed 8 bases, with 18 bases lying between them. Germline V CDR1 and CDR2: LNHDA, SQIVND (reference sequence). This CDR3 spans 14 amino acids. The CDR3 DNA reads TGTGCCAGTATACTCGCAGGGGCACCGGAGCCCCAGCATTTT. Its protein product is CASILAGAPEPQHF. Based on the CDR3 plus reference TRBV19 and TRBJ1-5, the full variable domain is DGGITQSPKYLFRKEGQNVTLSCEQNLNHDAMYWYRQDPGQGLRLIYYSQIVNDFQKGDIAEGYSVSREKKESFPLTVTSAQKNPTAFYLCASILAGAPEPQHFGDGTRLSIL.

This rearrangement joins TRBV7-2 to TRBJ2-7; tentative D call: TRBD1 (6 bases). CDR1 SGHTA and CDR2 FQGNSA come from the germline V gene. The CDR3 runs 15 residues. V lost 5 bases and J 2 bases, leaving 16 bases between the germline ends. The CDR3 DNA follows: TGTGCCAGCAGCCTACACAGGGTCGGGGCCTACGAGCAGTACTTC. Its protein product is CASSLHRVGAYEQYF.

The V gene is TRBV4-1, the J gene TRBJ2-5; 10 bases map to TRBD2. The germline gives CDR1 MGHRA, CDR2 YSYEKL. The CDR3 loop spans 17 amino acids. The V gene end was trimmed by 0 bases and the J gene end by 7 bases; junction bases not matched to a gene: 11. The CDR3 sequence is CASSQDPSGGAGGTQYF. Here the CDR3 DNA reads TGCGCCAGCAGCCAAGATCCCAGCGGGGGGGCCGGAGGGACCCAGTACTTC.

The chain couples TRBV7-9 to TRBJ2-1, with 13 nucleotides matching TRBD2. CDR1 is SEHNR, CDR2 FQNEAQ, per germline (reference sequence). The V segment lost 8 bases and the J segment 3 bases; nucleotides outside the gene matches: 10. The CDR3 loop spans 17 amino acids. The CDR3 is CASALTGLAGVYNEQFF. The CDR3 DNA sequence: TGTGCCAGCGCCTTAACCGGACTAGCGGGAGTCTACAATGAGCAGTTCTTC.

The chain has TRBV4-1 and TRBJ1-1; possible D gene TRBD1, 5 bases. CDR1 and CDR2 (germline): MGHRA, YSYEKL. V was pared by 0 bases and J by 5 bases, with 10 bases between. The length of the CDR3 is 14 residues. The CDR3 nucleotides read TGCGCCAGCAGCCAAGAGCCGGGGGTTACTGAAGCTTTCTTT. This codes for CASSQEPGVTEAFF.

The gene calls are TRBV7-9 and TRBJ1-6; D uncertain. CDR3 size: 14 residues. V lost 2 bases, J lost 6 bases, and 8 bases lay in between. From germline, CDR1 is SEHNR and CDR2 FQNEAQ (reference sequence). The CDR3 spells CASSLLETNSPLHF. The DNA of the CDR3 is TGTGCCAGCAGCTTACTGGAGACTAATTCACCCCTCCACTTT. The complete variable domain, with remaining parts taken from reference TRBV7-9 and TRBJ1-6, reads DTGVSQNPRHKITKRGQNVTFRCDPISEHNRLYWYRQTLGQGPEFLTYFQNEAQLEKSRLLSDRFSAERPKGSFSTLEIQRTEQGDSAMYLCASSLLETNSPLHFGNGTRLTVT.

The rearrangement joins TRBV15 to TRBJ1-2; D remains unclear. The CDR3 is made up of 15 amino acids. Germline V gene lookup returns CDR1 LNHNV and CDR2 YYDKDF (reference sequence). The ends were cut back, 8 bases at V and 0 bases at J, with 16 bases in the middle. As DNA, the CDR3 is TGTGCCACCGGAAATAGCAGATCGGCTAACTATGGCTACACCTTC. It encodes CATGNSRSANYGYTF.

CDR3 residues: CASSLKGGHSYEQYF. The CDR3 region has the DNA TGTGCCAGCAGCTTAAAAGGGGGACACTCCTACGAGCAGTACTTC. The chain joins TRBV7-3 to TRBJ2-7; D might be TRBD1 (6 bases). CDR1 SGHTA and CDR2 FQGTGA come from the germline V gene. The CDR3 extends over 15 amino acids. The V end lost 1 base, the J end lost 0 bases, and 10 bases lay between the germline ends.

J is TRBJ2-6 and V is TRBV4-3; no clear D gene. Per germline, CDR1 LGHNA and CDR2 YSLEER. Trimming removed 1 base at V and 1 base at J, with 5 bases between. CDR3 length: 15 residues. This CDR3 reads CASSQGSSGANVLTF. CDR3 bases: TGCGCCAGCAGCCAAGGGAGTTCTGGGGCCAACGTCCTGACTTTC.

The rearrangement uses TRBV2 and TRBJ2-6; no reliable D call. CDR3 length: 15 residues. Trimming took off 6 bases at V and 0 bases at J, with 9 bases between the two ends. Germline V CDR1 and CDR2: SNHLY, FYNNEI. DNA of the CDR3: TGTGCCAGCAGGGCCCTTCCCTCTGGGGCCAACGTCCTGACTTTC. It specifies CASRALPSGANVLTF.

The rearrangement uses TRBV7-6 and TRBJ2-5, with TRBD1 as a possible D gene (5 bases). CDR1 and CDR2 from the germline V gene are SGHVS and FNYEAQ. This CDR3 comprises 16 residues. Trimming left V 1 base short and J 5 bases short, with 17 bases between. The CDR3 loop reads CASSLVGTGPGETQYF. The CDR3 DNA reads TGTGCCAGCAGCTTAGTAGGAACAGGCCCTGGGGAGACCCAGTACTTC.

V and J are TRBV2 and TRBJ1-5; D not resolved. CDR1 SNHLY and CDR2 FYNNEI come from the germline V gene. The CDR3 is made up of 14 amino acids. The ends were cut back, 3 bases at V and 6 bases at J, with 12 bases in the middle. CDR3 coding DNA: TGTGCCAGCAGTGAGAACTCTGCTAGTCAGCCCCAGCATTTT. Translated, it gives CASSENSASQPQHF.

The genes are TRBV14 and TRBJ2-1, with 8 bases identical to TRBD1. Per germline, CDR1 SGHDN and CDR2 FVKESK. The CDR3 loop spans 16 amino acids. V was pared by 4 bases and J by 4 bases, with 9 bases of the junction left unmatched. The CDR3 nucleotides are TGTGCCAGCAGCCGACCGGACAGGGCTGGGTACAATGAGCAGTTCTTC. Its protein is CASSRPDRAGYNEQFF.